Below, one T cell receptor (beta chain) is given with its context. Its antigen is not known. This specimen belongs to a study of shared clonotypes between healthy human individuals. The study's findings and limits: Clonotypes shared by all four sorted-subset donors had higher generation probabilities than non-shared clonotypes.

CDR3 length: 15 amino acids. The V and J ends lost 0 bases and 2 bases respectively, with 11 bases between them. Germline V lookup: CDR1 LNHNV, CDR2 YYDKDF (reference sequence). Sorted-subset replicate PCR reactions contained approximately 190 ng DNA, corresponding to tens of thousands of T cell genomes. The method was immunoSEQ multiplex PCR; TCRdb's version includes in-frame clones alone and lacks a portion of them. The data show approximately 500,000 clones, approximately 95% seen once. Sequencing was carried out using naive CD4+ T cells sorted from blood. This sample's subset: CD45RA+ positively selected. This TCR derives from a woman aged 25 to 45 in good health. The chain links TRBV15 to TRBJ2-7; D call uncertain. The CDR3 DNA reads TGTGCCACCAGCAGAGAGGCACAATATACCTACGAGCAGTACTTC. The encoded protein is CATSREAQYTYEQYF.